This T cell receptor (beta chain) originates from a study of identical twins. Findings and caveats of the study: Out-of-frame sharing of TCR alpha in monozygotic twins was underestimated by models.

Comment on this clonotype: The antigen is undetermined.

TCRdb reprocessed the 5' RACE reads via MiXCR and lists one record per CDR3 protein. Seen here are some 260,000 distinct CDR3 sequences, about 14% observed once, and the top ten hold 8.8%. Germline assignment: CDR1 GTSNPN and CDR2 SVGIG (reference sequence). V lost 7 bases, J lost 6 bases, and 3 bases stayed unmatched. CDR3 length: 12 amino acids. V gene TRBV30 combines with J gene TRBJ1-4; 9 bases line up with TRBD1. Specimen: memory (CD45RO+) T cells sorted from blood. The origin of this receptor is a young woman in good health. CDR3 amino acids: CAYRDRDEKLFF. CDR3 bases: TGTGCCTACCGGGACAGGGATGAAAAACTGTTTTTT.